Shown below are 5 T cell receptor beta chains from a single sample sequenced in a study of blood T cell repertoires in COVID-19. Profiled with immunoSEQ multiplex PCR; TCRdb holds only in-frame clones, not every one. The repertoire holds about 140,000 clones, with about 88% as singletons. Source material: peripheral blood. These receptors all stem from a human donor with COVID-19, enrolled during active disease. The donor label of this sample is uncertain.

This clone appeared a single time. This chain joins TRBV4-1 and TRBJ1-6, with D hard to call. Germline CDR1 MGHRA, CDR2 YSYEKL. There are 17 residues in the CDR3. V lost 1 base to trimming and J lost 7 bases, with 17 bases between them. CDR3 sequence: CASSQGRIGRGNSPLHF. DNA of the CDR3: TGCGCCAGCAGCCAAGGAAGGATAGGGCGCGGGAATTCACCCCTCCACTTT.

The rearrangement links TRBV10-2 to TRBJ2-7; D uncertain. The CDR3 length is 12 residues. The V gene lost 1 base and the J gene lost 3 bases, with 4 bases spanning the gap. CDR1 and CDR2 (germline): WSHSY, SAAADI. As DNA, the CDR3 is TGCGCCAGCAGTGAGTTATTCTACGAGCAGTACTTC. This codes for CASSELFYEQYF.

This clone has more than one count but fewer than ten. The CDR3 DNA follows: TGTGCCAGCAGTCGGACACCTAACTATGGCTACACCTTC. It translates to CASSRTPNYGYTF. The J gene is TRBJ1-2, the V gene TRBV6-5, with a possible D match to TRBD1 (5 bases). From germline, CDR1 is MNHEY and CDR2 SVGAGI. The CDR3 runs 13 residues. V lost 5 bases and J 0 bases, leaving 7 bases between the germline ends.

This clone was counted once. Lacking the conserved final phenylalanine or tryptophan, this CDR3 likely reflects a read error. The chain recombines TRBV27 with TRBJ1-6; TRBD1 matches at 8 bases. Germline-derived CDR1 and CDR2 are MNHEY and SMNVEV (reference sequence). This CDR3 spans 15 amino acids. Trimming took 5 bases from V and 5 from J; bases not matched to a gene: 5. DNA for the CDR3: TGTGCCAGCAGTGACAGGGGAGAAGATAATTCACCCCTCCACCTT. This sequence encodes CASSDRGEDNSPLHL.

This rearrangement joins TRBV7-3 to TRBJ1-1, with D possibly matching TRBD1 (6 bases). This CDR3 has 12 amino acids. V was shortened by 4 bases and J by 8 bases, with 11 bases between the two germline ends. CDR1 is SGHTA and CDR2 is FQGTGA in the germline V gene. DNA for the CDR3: TGTGCCAGCAGCTATCCGGGACAAGAAGCTTTCTTT. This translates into CASSYPGQEAFF. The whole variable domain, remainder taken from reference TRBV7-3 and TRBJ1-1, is GAGVSQTPSNKVTEKGKYVELRCDPISGHTALYWYRQSLGQGPEFLIYFQGTGAADDSGLPNDRFFAVRPEGSVSTLKIQRTERGDSAVYLCASSYPGQEAFFGQGTRLTVV.